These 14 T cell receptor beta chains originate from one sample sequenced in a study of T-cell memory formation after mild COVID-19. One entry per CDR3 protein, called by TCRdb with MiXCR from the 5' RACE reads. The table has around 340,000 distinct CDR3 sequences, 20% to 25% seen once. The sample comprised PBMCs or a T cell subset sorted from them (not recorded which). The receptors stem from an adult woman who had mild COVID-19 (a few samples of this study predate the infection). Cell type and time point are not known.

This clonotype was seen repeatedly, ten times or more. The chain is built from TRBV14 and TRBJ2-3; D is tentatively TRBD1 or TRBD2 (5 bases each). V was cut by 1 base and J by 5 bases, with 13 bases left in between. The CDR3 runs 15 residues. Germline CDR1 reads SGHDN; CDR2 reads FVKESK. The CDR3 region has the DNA TGTGCCAGCAGCCAAGGAGGGGAGTTTGGAGATACGCAGTATTTT. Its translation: CASSQGGEFGDTQYF.

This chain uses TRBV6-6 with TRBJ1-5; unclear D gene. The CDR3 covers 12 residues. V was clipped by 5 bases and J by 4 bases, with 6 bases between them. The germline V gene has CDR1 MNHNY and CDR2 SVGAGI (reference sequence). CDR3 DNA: TGTGCCAGCAGTGTGATTAATCAGCCCCAGCATTTT. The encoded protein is CASSVINQPQHF.

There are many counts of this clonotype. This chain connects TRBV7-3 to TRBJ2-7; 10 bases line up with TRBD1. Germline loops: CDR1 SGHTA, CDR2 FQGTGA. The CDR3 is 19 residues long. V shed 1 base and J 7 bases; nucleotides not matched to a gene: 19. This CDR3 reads CASSLIGWTRDRGGMEQYF. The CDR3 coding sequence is TGTGCCAGCAGCTTAATCGGTTGGACCCGGGACAGGGGAGGCATGGAGCAGTACTTC.

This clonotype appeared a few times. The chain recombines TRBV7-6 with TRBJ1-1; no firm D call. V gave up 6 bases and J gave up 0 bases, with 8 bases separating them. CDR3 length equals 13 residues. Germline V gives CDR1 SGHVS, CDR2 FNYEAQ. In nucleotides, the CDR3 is TGTGCCAGCAGTGAACTTATGAACACTGAAGCTTTCTTT. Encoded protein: CASSELMNTEAFF.

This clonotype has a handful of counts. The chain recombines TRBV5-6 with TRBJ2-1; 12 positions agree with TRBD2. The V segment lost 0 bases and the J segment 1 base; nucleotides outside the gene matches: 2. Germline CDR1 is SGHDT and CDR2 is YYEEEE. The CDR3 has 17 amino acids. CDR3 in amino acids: CASSLAGLAGSYNEQFF. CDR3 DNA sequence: TGTGCCAGCAGCTTGGCCGGACTAGCGGGGTCCTACAATGAGCAGTTCTTC.

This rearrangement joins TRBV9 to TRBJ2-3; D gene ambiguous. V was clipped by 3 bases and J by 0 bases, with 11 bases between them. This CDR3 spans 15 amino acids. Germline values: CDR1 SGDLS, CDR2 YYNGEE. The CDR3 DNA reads TGTGCCAGCAGCGCTAAGACCCCTAGCACAGATACGCAGTATTTT. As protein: CASSAKTPSTDTQYF.

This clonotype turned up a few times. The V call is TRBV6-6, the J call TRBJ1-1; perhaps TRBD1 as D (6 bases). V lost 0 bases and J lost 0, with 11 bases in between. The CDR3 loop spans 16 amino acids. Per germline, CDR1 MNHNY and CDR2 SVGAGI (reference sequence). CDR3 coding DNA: TGTGCCAGCAGTTACTCCCCGACAGGACTGAACACTGAAGCTTTCTTT. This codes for CASSYSPTGLNTEAFF.

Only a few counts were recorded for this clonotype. DNA for the CDR3: TGCGCCAGCAGCCCCCTGGGGTCTCGCGGGAGTTGGGAGACCCAGTACTTC. This encodes CASSPLGSRGSWETQYF. The chain recombines TRBV5-1 with TRBJ2-5; TRBD2 matches 7 bases. The trim removed 4 bases at V and 5 bases at J, leaving 17 bases unmatched. This CDR3 has 17 residues. Germline V lookup: CDR1 SGHRS, CDR2 YFSETQ.

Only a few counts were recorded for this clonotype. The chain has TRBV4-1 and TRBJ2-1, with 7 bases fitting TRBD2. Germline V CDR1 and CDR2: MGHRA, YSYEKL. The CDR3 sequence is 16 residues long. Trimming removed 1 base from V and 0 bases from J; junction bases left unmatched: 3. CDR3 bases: TGCGCCAGCAGCCAAGTCCTAGCGGACTCCTACAATGAGCAGTTCTTC. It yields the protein CASSQVLADSYNEQFF.

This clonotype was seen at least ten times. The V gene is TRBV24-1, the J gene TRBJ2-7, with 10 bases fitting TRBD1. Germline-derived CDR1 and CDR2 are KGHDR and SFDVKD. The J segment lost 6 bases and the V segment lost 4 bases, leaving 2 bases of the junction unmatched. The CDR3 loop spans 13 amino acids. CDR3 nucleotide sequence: TGTGCCACCAGTGAGTGGACAGGGGGCGAGCAGTACTTC. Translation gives CATSEWTGGEQYF.

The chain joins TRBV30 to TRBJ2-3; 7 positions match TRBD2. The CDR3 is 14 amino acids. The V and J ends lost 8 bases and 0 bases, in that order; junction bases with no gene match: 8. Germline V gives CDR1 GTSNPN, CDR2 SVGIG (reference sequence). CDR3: CAGQRGSSTDTQYF. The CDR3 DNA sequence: TGTGCCGGCCAGCGGGGTTCTAGCACAGATACGCAGTATTTT.

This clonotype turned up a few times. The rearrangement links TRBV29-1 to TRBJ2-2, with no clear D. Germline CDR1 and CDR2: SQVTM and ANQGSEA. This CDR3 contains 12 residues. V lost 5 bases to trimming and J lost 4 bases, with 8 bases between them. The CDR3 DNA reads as TGCAGCGTTAGACTTGGCACCGGGGAGCTGTTTTTT. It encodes CSVRLGTGELFF.

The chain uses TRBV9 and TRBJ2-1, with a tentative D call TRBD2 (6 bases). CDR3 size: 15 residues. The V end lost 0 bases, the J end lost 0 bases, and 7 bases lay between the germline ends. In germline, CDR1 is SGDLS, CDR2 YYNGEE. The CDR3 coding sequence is TGTGCCAGCAGCGTAGGGCGGGGCTCCTACAATGAGCAGTTCTTC. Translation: CASSVGRGSYNEQFF. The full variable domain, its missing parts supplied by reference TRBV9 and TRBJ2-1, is DSGVTQTPKHLITATGQRVTLRCSPRSGDLSVYWYQQSLDQGLQFLIQYYNGEERAKGNILERFSAQQFPDLHSELNLSSLELGDSALYFCASSVGRGSYNEQFFGPGTRLTVL.

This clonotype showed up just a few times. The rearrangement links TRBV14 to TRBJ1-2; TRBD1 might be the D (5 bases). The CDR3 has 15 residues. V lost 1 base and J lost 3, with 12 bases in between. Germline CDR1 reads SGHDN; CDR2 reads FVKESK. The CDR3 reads CASSQGQTLYYGYTF. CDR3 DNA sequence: TGTGCCAGCAGCCAAGGACAGACGCTATACTATGGCTACACCTTC.